The 26 T cell receptor beta chains reported below all come from one sample, sequenced in a study of cytomegalovirus exposure and HLA in healthy donors. The PCR contained 60 Vbeta and 13 Jbeta primers. Produced via immunoSEQ multiplex PCR; TCRdb's table is partial and in-frame only. The table shows approximately 220,000 clones, with roughly 79% occurring only once. The sample consisted of PBMCs. These receptors all come from a man between 18 and 29 years old in good health and CMV-seronegative.

The table lists this clone with a count of one. V and J are TRBV19 and TRBJ1-2, with D perhaps TRBD1 (6 bases). The CDR3 totals 15 residues. Trimming pared 8 bases from V and 5 bases from J, leaving 21 bases between. The germline gives CDR1 LNHDA, CDR2 SQIVND (reference sequence). CDR3 in amino acids: CASFTGHKDRYGYTF. The CDR3 DNA follows: TGTGCCAGTTTTACGGGACACAAGGATCGATATGGCTACACCTTC.

V usage is TRBV6-1 and J usage is TRBJ1-2, with 7 bases identical to TRBD1. Germline V gene data show CDR1 as MNHNS and CDR2 as SASEGT. The junction had 7 bases not matched to a gene; V was cut back by 1 base and J by 8 bases. The CDR3 extends over 14 amino acids. CDR3 sequence reads: CASSEGQGRLGYTF. DNA for the CDR3: TGTGCCAGCAGTGAAGGACAGGGACGACTCGGCTACACCTTC.

This clone was recorded once. The chain recombines TRBV15 with TRBJ2-1, with 12 nucleotides matching TRBD2. Germline CDR1 reads LNHNV; CDR2 reads YYDKDF (reference sequence). CDR3 length: 14 amino acids. The trim removed 9 bases at V and 8 bases at J, leaving 8 bases unmatched. The CDR3 is CATRTSGKRDEQFF. The DNA of the CDR3 is TGTGCCACTAGGACTAGCGGGAAAAGGGATGAGCAGTTCTTC.

The V gene is TRBV7-9, the J gene TRBJ1-1, with D hard to call. CDR3 length equals 16 residues. From germline, CDR1 is SEHNR and CDR2 FQNEAQ (reference sequence). V lost 1 base, J lost 1 base, and 13 bases lay in between. CDR3 in amino acids: CASSLVKLSRNTEAFF. The CDR3 DNA is TGTGCCAGCAGCTTAGTTAAACTAAGCAGGAACACTGAAGCTTTCTTT.

V and J are TRBV7-6 and TRBJ2-7; TRBD2 matches 7 bases. The V and J ends lost 4 bases and 4 bases, in that order; junction bases with no gene match: 10. Germline CDR1 is SGHVS and CDR2 is FNYEAQ. This CDR3 has 15 residues. The CDR3 DNA is TGTGCCAGCAGCTCGGCTAGCGGAGGGATATACGAGCAGTACTTC. Translation: CASSSASGGIYEQYF.

The chain has TRBV7-2 and TRBJ1-2; 7 nucleotides align to TRBD1. The CDR3 totals 17 residues. Germline trimming cut 5 bases from V and 3 bases from J; bases unmatched to any gene: 15. CDR1 is SGHTA, CDR2 FQGNSA, per germline. The CDR3 DNA follows: TGTGCCAGCAGCCTTATGCGGTCAAGGGGGCTAGACTATGGCTACACCTTC. Residues: CASSLMRSRGLDYGYTF.

The chain recombines TRBV29-1 with TRBJ2-7; D possibly corresponds to TRBD1 (5 bases). V lost 4 bases and J 6 bases, leaving 16 bases between the germline ends. Germline V lookup: CDR1 SQVTM, CDR2 ANQGSEA. There are 13 residues in the CDR3. Here the CDR3 reads CSVGEAARGEQYF. The CDR3 DNA reads as TGCAGCGTTGGGGAAGCTGCAAGGGGCGAGCAGTACTTC.

The chain combines TRBV2 with TRBJ2-5; D is perhaps TRBD2 (5 bases). Germline CDR1 is SNHLY and CDR2 is FYNNEI. The CDR3 totals 15 residues. Trimming removed 7 bases from V and 3 bases from J, with 18 bases in between. CDR3 sequence (DNA): TGTGCCAGCATCGATGCAGGTGTGGAGGAAGAGACCCAGTACTTC. This codes for CASIDAGVEEETQYF.

CDR3 amino acids: CARRGGDTQYF. CDR3 in DNA: TGTGCCCGGCGAGGGGGAGATACGCAGTATTTT. This chain links TRBV30 with TRBJ2-3; the D gene is possibly TRBD1 (6 bases). CDR3 length: 11 residues. V was cut by 8 bases and J by 5 bases, with 11 bases left in between. Germline loops: CDR1 GTSNPN, CDR2 SVGIG (reference sequence).

This rearrangement joins TRBV6-1 to TRBJ1-2, with 9 bases matching TRBD1. CDR1 is MNHNS and CDR2 is SASEGT in the germline V gene. V lost 3 bases to trimming and J lost 3 bases; unmatched junction nucleotides: 2. CDR3 length: 14 residues. This CDR3 is CASSEGQGDYGYTF. The CDR3 bases are TGTGCCAGCAGTGAGGGACAGGGAGACTATGGCTACACCTTC.

The chain has TRBV9 and TRBJ2-1, with 7 bases matching TRBD2. The CDR3 spans 16 residues. V lost 0 bases to trimming and J lost 0 bases; unmatched junction nucleotides: 3. CDR1 and CDR2 (germline): SGDLS, YYNGEE. The CDR3 is CASSVGLAHSYNEQFF. CDR3 coding DNA: TGTGCCAGCAGCGTAGGACTAGCACACTCCTACAATGAGCAGTTCTTC.

The chain links TRBV4-3 to TRBJ1-2; D remains unclear. Trimming pared 4 bases from V and 11 bases from J, leaving 17 bases between. The CDR3 runs to 13 residues. Germline V gene sequence: CDR1 LGHNA, CDR2 YSLEER. The CDR3 reads CASSLREVAPYTF. DNA of the CDR3: TGCGCCAGCAGCCTCCGCGAAGTCGCGCCGTACACCTTC.

The chain is built from TRBV7-8 and TRBJ2-7, with D unresolved. CDR1 SGHVS and CDR2 FQNEAQ come from the germline V gene. This CDR3 spans 13 amino acids. V lost 4 bases to trimming and J lost 0 bases, with 7 bases between them. The CDR3 sequence: CASSYPGSYEQYF. Written as DNA, the CDR3 is TGTGCCAGCAGCTATCCCGGCTCCTACGAGCAGTACTTC.

This clone occurred a few times. The CDR3 DNA follows: TGTGCCAGCAGCTCGACAGGGAGAGGCTACGAGCAGTACTTC. It translates to CASSSTGRGYEQYF. V is TRBV7-3 and J is TRBJ2-7; 7 bases agree with TRBD1. Unmatched junction bases numbered 6, after V lost 4 bases and J lost 3 bases. Germline values: CDR1 SGHTA, CDR2 FQGTGA. This CDR3 contains 14 residues. Drawing the rest from reference TRBV7-3 and TRBJ2-7, the complete variable domain is GAGVSQTPSNKVTEKGKYVELRCDPISGHTALYWYRQSLGQGPEFLIYFQGTGAADDSGLPNDRFFAVRPEGSVSTLKIQRTERGDSAVYLCASSSTGRGYEQYFGPGTRLTVT.

This clone was observed a handful of times. V gene TRBV11-1 combines with J gene TRBJ1-5; 8 positions match TRBD1. The germline gives CDR1 SGHAT, CDR2 FQDESV (reference sequence). Losses at the gene ends were 4 bases for V and 4 bases for J; bases not matched to a gene: 6. The CDR3 is 15 residues long. CDR3 sequence (DNA): TGTGCCAGCAGCTCCGGGACAGGCGATAATCAGCCCCAGCATTTT. This translates into CASSSGTGDNQPQHF. The complete variable domain, with remaining parts taken from reference TRBV11-1 and TRBJ1-5, reads EAEVAQSPRYKITEKSQAVAFWCDPISGHATLYWYRQILGQGPELLVQFQDESVVDDSQLPKDRFSAERLKGVDSTLKIQPAELGDSAMYLCASSSGTGDNQPQHFGDGTRLSIL.

Worth noting for this clone: Germline and junction disagree at one end, which may indicate a read error. V gene TRBV7-7 combines with J gene TRBJ2-2; 12 nucleotides line up with TRBD2. The CDR3 spans 15 residues. CDR1 and CDR2 from the germline V gene are SSHAT and FNYEAQ (reference sequence). Here the CDR3 DNA reads TGTGCTAGCAGCCTAAGGACTAGCGGGGCCGGGGAGCTGTTTTTT. This translates into CASSLRTSGAGELFF. Looking up the rest from reference TRBV7-7 and TRBJ2-2 gives the full variable domain: GAGVSQSPRYKVTKRGQDVTLRCDPISSHATLYWYQQALGQGPEFLTYFNYEAQPDKSGLPSDRFSAERPEGSISTLTIQRTEQRDSAMYRCASSLRTSGAGELFFGEGSRLTVL.

In its sample, this clone was seen once. This sequence joins TRBV7-2 and TRBJ1-5; D remains unclear. Germline-derived CDR1 and CDR2 are SGHTA and FQGNSA. Trimming removed 1 base at V and 5 bases at J, with 9 bases between. This CDR3 contains 14 residues. The CDR3 sequence is CASSLGGGYQPQHF. CDR3 DNA sequence: TGTGCCAGCAGCTTAGGAGGAGGCTATCAGCCCCAGCATTTT.

This clone has a handful of counts. V usage is TRBV30 and J usage is TRBJ2-5; the D gene is possibly TRBD2 (7 bases). Germline loops: CDR1 GTSNPN, CDR2 SVGIG (reference sequence). CDR3 length: 15 residues. Trimming took off 4 bases at V and 5 bases at J, with 20 bases between the two ends. CDR3 amino acids: CAWKRNPGGGETQYF. CDR3 DNA sequence: TGTGCCTGGAAACGTAATCCGGGGGGCGGGGAGACCCAGTACTTC.

V usage is TRBV30 and J usage is TRBJ2-2, with 9 bases fitting TRBD1. CDR1 is GTSNPN, CDR2 SVGIG, per germline (reference sequence). The V and J ends lost 5 bases and 5 bases, in that order; junction bases with no gene match: 3. This CDR3 region has 13 residues. The CDR3 sequence is CAWAGTGTGELFF. The CDR3 DNA reads as TGTGCCTGGGCCGGGACAGGGACCGGGGAGCTGTTTTTT.

This clone was seen more than once but under ten times. V gene TRBV9 combines with J gene TRBJ2-7; 11 positions agree with TRBD1. Germline CDR1 SGDLS, CDR2 YYNGEE. The trim removed 0 bases at V and 3 bases at J, leaving 14 bases unmatched. This CDR3 is built from 19 residues. The CDR3 spells CASSVEGTGGPRPFYEQYF. The CDR3 region has the DNA TGTGCCAGCAGCGTAGAAGGGACAGGGGGTCCTAGGCCCTTCTACGAGCAGTACTTC.

This chain joins TRBV29-1 and TRBJ2-2, with D perhaps TRBD1 (6 bases). Between the trimmed V and J ends, which lost 7 bases and 5 bases, there was a span of 14 bases. From germline, CDR1 is SQVTM and CDR2 ANQGSEA. The CDR3 extends over 13 amino acids. The chain's CDR3 is CSAAQGPTGELFF. DNA of the CDR3: TGCAGCGCTGCACAGGGTCCAACCGGGGAGCTGTTTTTT.

The genes are TRBV27 and TRBJ2-5, with D possibly being TRBD1 (6 bases). The V gene lost 6 bases and the J gene lost 0 bases, with 11 bases spanning the gap. This CDR3 comprises 14 residues. Germline V gene sequence: CDR1 MNHEY, CDR2 SMNVEV (reference sequence). This CDR3 is CASRYRDNQETQYF. DNA for the CDR3: TGTGCCAGCAGATACCGGGACAACCAAGAGACCCAGTACTTC.

The V call is TRBV28, the J call TRBJ2-7, with TRBD1 matching over 9 bases. Germline V gene lookup returns CDR1 MDHEN and CDR2 SYDVKM. V dropped 5 bases and J dropped 6; count of bases not matched to a gene: 17. The CDR3 is 17 residues long. CDR3 sequence: CASSLSFSGTGSGEQYF. CDR3 coding DNA: TGTGCCAGCAGTCTTTCTTTCTCCGGGACAGGGTCGGGCGAGCAGTACTTC.

V gene TRBV25-1 combines with J gene TRBJ2-1; 14 bases align to TRBD2. V lost 8 bases to trimming and J lost 5 bases; unmatched junction nucleotides: 11. This CDR3 is 17 amino acids long. Germline lookup yields CDR1 MGHDK and CDR2 SYGVNS. The CDR3 sequence: CASLGLAGVPNNNEQFF. In nucleotides, the CDR3 is TGTGCCAGCCTGGGACTAGCGGGAGTACCCAATAACAATGAGCAGTTCTTC.

The genes are TRBV7-9 and TRBJ1-2; D is uncertain. The CDR3 runs 13 residues. Germline V CDR1 and CDR2: SEHNR, FQNEAQ (reference sequence). V was clipped by 2 bases and J by 3 bases, with 7 bases between them. Here the CDR3 DNA reads TGTGCCAGCAGCTTACAAACGGACTATGGCTACACCTTC. Translated: CASSLQTDYGYTF.

The V gene is TRBV9, the J gene TRBJ2-5; D possibly corresponds to TRBD2 (6 bases). This CDR3 comprises 16 residues. V dropped 0 bases and J dropped 7 bases, with 19 bases sitting between them. The germline V gene has CDR1 SGDLS and CDR2 YYNGEE. The CDR3 is CASSVDGGIGDATQYF. The CDR3 bases are TGTGCCAGCAGCGTAGATGGGGGGATTGGTGACGCGACCCAGTACTTC.